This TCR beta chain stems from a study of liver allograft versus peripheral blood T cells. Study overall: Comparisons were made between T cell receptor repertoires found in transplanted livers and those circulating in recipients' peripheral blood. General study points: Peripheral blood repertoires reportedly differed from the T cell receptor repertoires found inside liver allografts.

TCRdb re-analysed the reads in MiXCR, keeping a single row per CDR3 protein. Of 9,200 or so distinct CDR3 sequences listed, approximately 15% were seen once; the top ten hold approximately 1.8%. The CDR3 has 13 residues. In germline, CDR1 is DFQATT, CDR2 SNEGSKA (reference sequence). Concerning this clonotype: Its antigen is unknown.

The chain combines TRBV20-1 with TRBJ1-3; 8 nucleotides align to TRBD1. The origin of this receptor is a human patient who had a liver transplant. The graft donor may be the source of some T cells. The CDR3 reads CSVPGQAGNTIYF. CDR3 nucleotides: TGCAGCGTACCGGGACAGGCGGGAAACACCATATATTTT.